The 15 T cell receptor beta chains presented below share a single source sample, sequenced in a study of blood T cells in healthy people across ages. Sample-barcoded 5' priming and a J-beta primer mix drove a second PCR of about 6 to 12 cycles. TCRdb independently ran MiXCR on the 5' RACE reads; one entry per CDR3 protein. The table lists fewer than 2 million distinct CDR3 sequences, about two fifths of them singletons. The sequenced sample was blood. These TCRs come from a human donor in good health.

The CDR3 spells CSANTVDGEPLNIQYF. DNA of the CDR3: TGCAGTGCTAATACCGTTGACGGGGAACCGTTGAACATTCAGTACTTC. This chain uses TRBV20-1 with TRBJ2-4, with a weak D call TRBD2 (5 bases). The germline CDR1 and CDR2 sequences are DFQATT and SNEGSKA (reference sequence). The germline V and J ends were trimmed by 4 bases and 7 bases, with 23 bases remaining between them. The CDR3 has 16 amino acids.

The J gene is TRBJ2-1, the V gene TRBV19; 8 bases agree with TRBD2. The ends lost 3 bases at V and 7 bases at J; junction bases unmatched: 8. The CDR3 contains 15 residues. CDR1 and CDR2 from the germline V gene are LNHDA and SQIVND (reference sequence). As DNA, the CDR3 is TGTGCCAGTAGTATCGGCGGGGGGCTCAGGAATGAGCAGTTCTTC. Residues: CASSIGGGLRNEQFF.

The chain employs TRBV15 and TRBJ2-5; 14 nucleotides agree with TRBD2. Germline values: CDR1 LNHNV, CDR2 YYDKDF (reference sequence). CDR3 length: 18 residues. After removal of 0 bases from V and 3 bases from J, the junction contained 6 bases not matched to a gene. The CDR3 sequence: CATSREIAGLAGEETQYF. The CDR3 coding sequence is TGTGCCACCAGCAGAGAAATAGCGGGACTAGCGGGGGAAGAGACCCAGTACTTC.

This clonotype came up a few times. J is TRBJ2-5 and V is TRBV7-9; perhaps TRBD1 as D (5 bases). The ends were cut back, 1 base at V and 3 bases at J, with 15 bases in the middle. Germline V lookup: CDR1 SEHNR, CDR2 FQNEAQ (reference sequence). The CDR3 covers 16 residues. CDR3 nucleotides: TGTGCCAGCAGCTTAGGGGGCTGGTTGGTCGAAGAGACCCAGTACTTC. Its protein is CASSLGGWLVEETQYF.

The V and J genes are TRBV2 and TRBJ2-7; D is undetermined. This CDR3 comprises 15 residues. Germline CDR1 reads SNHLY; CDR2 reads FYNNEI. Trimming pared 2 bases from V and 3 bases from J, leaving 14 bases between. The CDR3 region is CASSETPGKGYEQYF. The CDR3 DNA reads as TGTGCCAGCAGTGAAACGCCCGGAAAGGGCTACGAGCAGTACTTC.

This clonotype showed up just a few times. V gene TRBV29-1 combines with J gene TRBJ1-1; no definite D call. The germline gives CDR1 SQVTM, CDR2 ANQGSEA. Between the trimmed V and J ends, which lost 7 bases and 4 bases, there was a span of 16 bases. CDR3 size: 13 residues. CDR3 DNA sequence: TGCAGCGCCTGGCCCGGGATAAGCACTGAAGCTTTCTTT. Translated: CSAWPGISTEAFF.

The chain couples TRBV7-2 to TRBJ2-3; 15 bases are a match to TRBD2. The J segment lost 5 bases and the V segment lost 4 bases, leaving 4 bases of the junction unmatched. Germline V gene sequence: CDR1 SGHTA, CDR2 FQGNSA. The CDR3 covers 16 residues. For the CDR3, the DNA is TGTGCCAGCAGCTGGACTAGCGGGGGGGCAGGAGATACGCAGTATTTT. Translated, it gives CASSWTSGGAGDTQYF.

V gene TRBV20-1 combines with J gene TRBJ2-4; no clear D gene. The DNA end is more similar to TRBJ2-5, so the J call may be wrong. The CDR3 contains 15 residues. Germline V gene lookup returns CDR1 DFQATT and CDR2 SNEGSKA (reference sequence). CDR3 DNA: TGCAGTGCTAGAGGAACGGCAGCCCCGTGGGAGACCCAGTACTTC. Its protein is CSARGTAAPWETQYF.

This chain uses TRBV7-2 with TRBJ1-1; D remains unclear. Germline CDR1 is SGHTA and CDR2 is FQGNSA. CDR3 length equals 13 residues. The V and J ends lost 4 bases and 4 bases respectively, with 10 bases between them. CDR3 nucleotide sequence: TGTGCCAGCAGCTGGGAAGTTTCCACTGAAGCTTTCTTT. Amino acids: CASSWEVSTEAFF. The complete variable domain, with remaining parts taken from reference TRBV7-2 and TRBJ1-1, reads GAGVSQSPSNKVTEKGKDVELRCDPISGHTALYWYRQSLGQGLEFLIYFQGNSAPDKSGLPSDRFSAERTGGSVSTLTIQRTQQEDSAVYLCASSWEVSTEAFFGQGTRLTVV.

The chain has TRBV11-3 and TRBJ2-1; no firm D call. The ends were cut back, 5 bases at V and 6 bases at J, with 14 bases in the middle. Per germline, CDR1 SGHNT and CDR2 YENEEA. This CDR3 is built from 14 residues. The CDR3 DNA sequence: TGTGCCAGCAGCGGGTTATTCAGTGGCAATGAGCAGTTCTTC. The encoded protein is CASSGLFSGNEQFF.

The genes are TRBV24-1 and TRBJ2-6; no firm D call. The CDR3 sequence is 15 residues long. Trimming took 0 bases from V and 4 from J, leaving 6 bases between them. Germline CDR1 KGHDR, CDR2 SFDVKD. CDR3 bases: TGTGCCACCAGTGATTTGGGTGGCGGGGCCAACGTCCTGACTTTC. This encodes CATSDLGGGANVLTF.

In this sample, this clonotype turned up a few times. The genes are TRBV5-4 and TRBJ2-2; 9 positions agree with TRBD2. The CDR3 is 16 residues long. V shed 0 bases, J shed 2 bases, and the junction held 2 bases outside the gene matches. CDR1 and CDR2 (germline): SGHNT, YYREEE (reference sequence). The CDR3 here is CASSLVAGVNTGELFF. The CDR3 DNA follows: TGTGCCAGCAGCTTGGTAGCGGGGGTTAACACCGGGGAGCTGTTTTTT.

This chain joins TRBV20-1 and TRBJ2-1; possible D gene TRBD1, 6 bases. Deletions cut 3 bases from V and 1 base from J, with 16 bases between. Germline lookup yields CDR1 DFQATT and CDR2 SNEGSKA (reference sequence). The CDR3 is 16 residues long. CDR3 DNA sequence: TGCAGTGCTAGTCAATTCTGGACAGATTCCTACAATGAGCAGTTCTTC. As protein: CSASQFWTDSYNEQFF.

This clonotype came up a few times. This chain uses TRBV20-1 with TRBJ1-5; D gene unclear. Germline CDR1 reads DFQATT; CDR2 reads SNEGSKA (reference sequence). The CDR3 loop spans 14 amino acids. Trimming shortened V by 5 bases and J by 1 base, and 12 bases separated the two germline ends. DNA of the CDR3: TGCAGTGCTCTGACGGTCGGAAGCAATCAGCCCCAGCATTTT. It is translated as CSALTVGSNQPQHF.

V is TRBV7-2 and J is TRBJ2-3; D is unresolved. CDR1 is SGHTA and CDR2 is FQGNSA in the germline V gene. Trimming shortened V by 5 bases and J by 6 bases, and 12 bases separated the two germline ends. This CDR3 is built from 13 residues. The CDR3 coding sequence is TGTGCCAGCAGCCCCCAACATACCGATACGCAGTATTTT. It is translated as CASSPQHTDTQYF.